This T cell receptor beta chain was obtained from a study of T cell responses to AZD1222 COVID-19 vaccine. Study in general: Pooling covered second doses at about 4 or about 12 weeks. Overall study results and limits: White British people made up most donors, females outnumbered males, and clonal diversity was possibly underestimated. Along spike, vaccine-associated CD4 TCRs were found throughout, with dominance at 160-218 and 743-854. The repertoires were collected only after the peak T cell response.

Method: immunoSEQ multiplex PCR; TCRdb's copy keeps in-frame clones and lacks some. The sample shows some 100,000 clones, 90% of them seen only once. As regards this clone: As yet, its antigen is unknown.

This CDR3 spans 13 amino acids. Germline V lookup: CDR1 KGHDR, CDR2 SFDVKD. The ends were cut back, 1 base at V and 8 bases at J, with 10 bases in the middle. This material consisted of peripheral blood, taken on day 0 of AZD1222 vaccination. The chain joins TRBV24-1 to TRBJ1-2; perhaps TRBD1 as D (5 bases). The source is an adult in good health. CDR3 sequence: CATSDFGGSGYTF. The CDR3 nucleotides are TGTGCCACCAGTGATTTCGGGGGTAGCGGCTACACCTTC.